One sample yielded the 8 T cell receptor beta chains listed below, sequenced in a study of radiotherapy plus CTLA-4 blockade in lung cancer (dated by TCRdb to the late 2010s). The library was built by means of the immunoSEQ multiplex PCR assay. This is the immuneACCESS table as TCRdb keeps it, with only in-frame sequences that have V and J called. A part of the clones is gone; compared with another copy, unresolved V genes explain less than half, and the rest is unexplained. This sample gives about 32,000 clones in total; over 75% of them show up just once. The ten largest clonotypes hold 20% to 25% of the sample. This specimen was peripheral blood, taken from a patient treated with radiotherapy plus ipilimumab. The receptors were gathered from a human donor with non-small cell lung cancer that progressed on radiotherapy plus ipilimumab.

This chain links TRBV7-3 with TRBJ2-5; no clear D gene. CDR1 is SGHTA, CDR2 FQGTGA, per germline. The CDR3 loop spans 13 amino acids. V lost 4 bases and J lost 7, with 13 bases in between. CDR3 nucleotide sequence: TGTGCCAGCAGCTCCCAACCGGTCGGGACCCAGTACTTC. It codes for CASSSQPVGTQYF.

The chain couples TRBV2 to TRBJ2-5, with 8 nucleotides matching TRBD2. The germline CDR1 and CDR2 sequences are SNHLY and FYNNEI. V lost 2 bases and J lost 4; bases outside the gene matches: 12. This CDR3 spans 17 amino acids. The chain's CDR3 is CASSETGTRLDRETQYF. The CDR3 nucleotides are TGTGCCAGCAGTGAAACGGGGACTAGACTGGATCGAGAGACCCAGTACTTC. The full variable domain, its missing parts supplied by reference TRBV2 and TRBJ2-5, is EPEVTQTPSHQVTQMGQEVILRCVPISNHLYFYWYRQILGQKVEFLVSFYNNEISEKSEIFDDQFSVERPDGSNFTLKIRSTKLEDSAMYFCASSETGTRLDRETQYFGPGTRLLVL.

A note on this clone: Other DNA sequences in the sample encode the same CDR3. The CDR3 DNA is TGTGCCACCAGCATATCCAGGACCTACGAGCAGTACTTC. Protein sequence: CATSISRTYEQYF. The V call is TRBV15, the J call TRBJ2-7; no clear D. The CDR3 covers 13 residues. From germline, CDR1 is LNHNV and CDR2 YYDKDF (reference sequence). V was shortened by 4 bases and J by 2 bases, with 9 bases between the two germline ends.

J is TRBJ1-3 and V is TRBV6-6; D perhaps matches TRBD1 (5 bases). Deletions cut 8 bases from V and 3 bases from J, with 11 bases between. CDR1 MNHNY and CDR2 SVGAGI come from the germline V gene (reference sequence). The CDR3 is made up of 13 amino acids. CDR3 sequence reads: CASLGGGGNTIYF. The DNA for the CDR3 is TGTGCCAGCCTGGGGGGAGGTGGAAACACCATATATTTT.

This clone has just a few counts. CDR3 protein: CASSLGGHGGTGELFF. The CDR3 coding sequence is TGTGCCAGCAGCTTAGGGGGCCATGGGGGGACCGGGGAGCTGTTTTTT. The V gene is TRBV7-2, the J gene TRBJ2-2, with D perhaps TRBD2 (6 bases). Germline CDR1 and CDR2: SGHTA and FQGNSA. This CDR3 spans 16 amino acids. The V and J ends lost 1 base and 5 bases respectively, with 14 bases between them. Supplemented by reference TRBV7-2 and TRBJ2-2, the full variable domain reads GAGVSQSPSNKVTEKGKDVELRCDPISGHTALYWYRQSLGQGLEFLIYFQGNSAPDKSGLPSDRFSAERTGGSVSTLTIQRTQQEDSAVYLCASSLGGHGGTGELFFGEGSRLTVL.

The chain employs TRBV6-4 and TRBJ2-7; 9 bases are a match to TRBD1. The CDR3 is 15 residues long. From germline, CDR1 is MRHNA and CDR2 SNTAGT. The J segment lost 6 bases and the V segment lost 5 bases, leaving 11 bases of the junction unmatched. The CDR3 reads CASSRPGQGIGEQYF. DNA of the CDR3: TGTGCCAGCAGTAGACCGGGACAGGGAATTGGCGAGCAGTACTTC.

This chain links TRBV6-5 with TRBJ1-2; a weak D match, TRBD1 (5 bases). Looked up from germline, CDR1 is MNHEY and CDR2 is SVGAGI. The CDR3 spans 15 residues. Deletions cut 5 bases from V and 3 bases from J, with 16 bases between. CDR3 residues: CASSPDSGLYYGYTF. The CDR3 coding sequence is TGTGCCAGCAGTCCCGACTCGGGACTCTACTATGGCTACACCTTC.

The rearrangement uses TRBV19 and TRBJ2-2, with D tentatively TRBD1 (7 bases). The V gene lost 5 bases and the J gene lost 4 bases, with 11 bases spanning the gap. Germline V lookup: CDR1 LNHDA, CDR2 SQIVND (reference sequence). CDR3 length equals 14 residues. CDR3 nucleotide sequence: TGTGCCAGTAGTTGGCAGGGGGGCACCGGGGAGCTGTTTTTT. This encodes CASSWQGGTGELFF.